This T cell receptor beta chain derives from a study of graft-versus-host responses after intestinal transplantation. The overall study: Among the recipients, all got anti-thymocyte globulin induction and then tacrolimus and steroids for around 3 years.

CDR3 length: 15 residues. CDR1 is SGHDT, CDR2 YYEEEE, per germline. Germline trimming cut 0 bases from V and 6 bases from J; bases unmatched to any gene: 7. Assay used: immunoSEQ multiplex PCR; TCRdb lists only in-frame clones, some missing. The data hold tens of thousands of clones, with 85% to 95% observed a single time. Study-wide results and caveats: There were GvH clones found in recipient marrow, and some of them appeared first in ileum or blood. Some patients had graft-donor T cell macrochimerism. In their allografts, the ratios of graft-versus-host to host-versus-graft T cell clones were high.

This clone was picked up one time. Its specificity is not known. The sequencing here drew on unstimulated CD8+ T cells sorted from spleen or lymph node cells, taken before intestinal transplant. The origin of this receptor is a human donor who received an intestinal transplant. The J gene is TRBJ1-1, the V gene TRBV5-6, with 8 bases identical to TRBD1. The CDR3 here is CASSLGRTGFSEAFF. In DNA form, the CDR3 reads TGTGCCAGCAGCTTGGGCCGGACAGGGTTTTCTGAAGCTTTCTTT.